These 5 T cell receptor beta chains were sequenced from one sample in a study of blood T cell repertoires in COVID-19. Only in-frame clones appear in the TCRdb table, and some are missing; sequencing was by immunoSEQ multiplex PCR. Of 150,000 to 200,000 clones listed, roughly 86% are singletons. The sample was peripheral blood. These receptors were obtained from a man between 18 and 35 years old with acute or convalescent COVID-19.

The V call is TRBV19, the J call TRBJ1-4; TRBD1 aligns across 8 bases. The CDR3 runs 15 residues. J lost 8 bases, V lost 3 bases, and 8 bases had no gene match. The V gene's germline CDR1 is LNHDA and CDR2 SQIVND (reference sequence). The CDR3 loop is CASSMGTGGLEKLFF. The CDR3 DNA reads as TGTGCCAGTAGTATGGGAACAGGGGGTTTGGAAAAACTGTTTTTT. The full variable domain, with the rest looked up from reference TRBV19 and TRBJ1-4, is DGGITQSPKYLFRKEGQNVTLSCEQNLNHDAMYWYRQDPGQGLRLIYYSQIVNDFQKGDIAEGYSVSREKKESFPLTVTSAQKNPTAFYLCASSMGTGGLEKLFFGSGTQLSVL.

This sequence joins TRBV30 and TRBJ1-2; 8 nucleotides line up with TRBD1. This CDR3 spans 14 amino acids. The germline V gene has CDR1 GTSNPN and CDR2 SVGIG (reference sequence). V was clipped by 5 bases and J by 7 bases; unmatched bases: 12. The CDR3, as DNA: TGTGCCTGGCGGACGACCAGGGGGCTGAGTGGCTACACCTTC. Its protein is CAWRTTRGLSGYTF.

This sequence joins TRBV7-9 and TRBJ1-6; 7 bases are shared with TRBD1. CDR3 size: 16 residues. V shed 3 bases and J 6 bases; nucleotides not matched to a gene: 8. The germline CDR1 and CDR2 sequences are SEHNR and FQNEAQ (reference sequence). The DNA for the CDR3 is TGTGCCAGCAGCTTGAGGGGGGACAGCCCTAATTCACCCCTCCACTTT. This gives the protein CASSLRGDSPNSPLHF.

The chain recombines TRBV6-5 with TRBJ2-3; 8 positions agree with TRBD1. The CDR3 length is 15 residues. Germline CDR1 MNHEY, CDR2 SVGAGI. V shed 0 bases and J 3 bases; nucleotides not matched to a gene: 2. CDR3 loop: CASSYSNRGTDTQYF. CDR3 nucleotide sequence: TGTGCCAGCAGTTACTCGAACAGGGGGACAGATACGCAGTATTTT.

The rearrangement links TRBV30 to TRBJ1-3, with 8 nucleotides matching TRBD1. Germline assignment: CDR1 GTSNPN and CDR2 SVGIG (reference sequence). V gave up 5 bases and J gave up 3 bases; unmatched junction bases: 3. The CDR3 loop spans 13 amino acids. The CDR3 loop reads CAWGQGYGNTIYF. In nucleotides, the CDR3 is TGTGCCTGGGGACAGGGATATGGAAACACCATATATTTT.